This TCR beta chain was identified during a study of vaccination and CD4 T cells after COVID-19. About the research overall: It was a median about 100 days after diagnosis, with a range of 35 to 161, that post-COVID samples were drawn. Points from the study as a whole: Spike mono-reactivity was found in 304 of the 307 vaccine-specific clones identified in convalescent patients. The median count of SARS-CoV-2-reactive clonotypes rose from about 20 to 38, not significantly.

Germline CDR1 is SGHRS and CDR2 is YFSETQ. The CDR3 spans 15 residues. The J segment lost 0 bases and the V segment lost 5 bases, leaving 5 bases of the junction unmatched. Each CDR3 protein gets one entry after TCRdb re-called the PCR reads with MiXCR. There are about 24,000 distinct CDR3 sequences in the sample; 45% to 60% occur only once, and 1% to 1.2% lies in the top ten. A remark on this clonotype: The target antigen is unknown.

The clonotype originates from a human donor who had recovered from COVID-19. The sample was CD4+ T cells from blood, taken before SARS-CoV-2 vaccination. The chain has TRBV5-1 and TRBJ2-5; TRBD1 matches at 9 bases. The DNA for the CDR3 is TGCGCCAGCAGGTCCCGGACAGGGGACCAAGAGACCCAGTACTTC. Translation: CASRSRTGDQETQYF.